This record looks at one T cell receptor beta chain sequence and its context. Using immunoSEQ multiplex PCR, the repertoire was profiled, and TCRdb retains in-frame clones only, with some absent. The table lists 54,000 or so clones, roughly 95% of them singletons. This specimen belongs to a study of control samples from healthy donors and cancer patients. The sample was blood. The clonotype comes from a man aged 25-45 years in good health.

CDR3 in amino acids: CASSQERVSLTEAFF. For the CDR3, the DNA is TGCGCCAGCAGCCAAGAGAGGGTCAGCCTCACTGAAGCTTTCTTT. The V call is TRBV4-1, the J call TRBJ1-1; D gene uncertain. Germline values: CDR1 MGHRA, CDR2 YSYEKL. V gave up 0 bases and J gave up 4 bases, with 12 bases separating them. The CDR3 loop spans 15 amino acids.